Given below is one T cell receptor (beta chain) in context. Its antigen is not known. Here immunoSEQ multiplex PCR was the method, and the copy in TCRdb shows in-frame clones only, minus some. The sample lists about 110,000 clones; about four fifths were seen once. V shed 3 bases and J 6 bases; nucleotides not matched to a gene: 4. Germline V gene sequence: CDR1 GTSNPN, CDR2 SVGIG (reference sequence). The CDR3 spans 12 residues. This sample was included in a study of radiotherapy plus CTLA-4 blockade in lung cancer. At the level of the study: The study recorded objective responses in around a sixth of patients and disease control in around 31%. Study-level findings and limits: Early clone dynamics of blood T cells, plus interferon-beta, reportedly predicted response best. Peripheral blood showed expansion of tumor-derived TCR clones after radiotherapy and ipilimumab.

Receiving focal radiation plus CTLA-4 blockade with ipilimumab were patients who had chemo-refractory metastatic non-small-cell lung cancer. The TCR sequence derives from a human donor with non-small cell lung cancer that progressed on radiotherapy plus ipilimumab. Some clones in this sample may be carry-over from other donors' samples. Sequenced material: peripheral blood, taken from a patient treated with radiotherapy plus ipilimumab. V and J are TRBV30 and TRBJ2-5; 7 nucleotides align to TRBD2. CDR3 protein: CAWRTSAKTQYF. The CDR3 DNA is TGTGCCTGGAGAACTAGCGCGAAGACCCAGTACTTC.